This passage covers 20 T cell receptor beta chains from one sample sequenced in a study of OX40 agonist ivuxolimab in advanced cancers. Generated by immunoSEQ multiplex PCR, the TCRdb table keeps only in-frame clones and is missing some. This repertoire shows about 38,000 clones, more than 75% found once; its top ten account for 25% to 35%. The source was CD4+ or CD8+ T cells sorted from blood, collected in a trial of the OX40 agonist ivuxolimab. These receptors originate from an adult with an advanced solid tumor such as melanoma, head and neck, liver or kidney cancer.

The V call is TRBV19, the J call TRBJ2-1; 7 positions agree with TRBD1. Trimming took 10 bases from V and 7 from J; bases not matched to a gene: 13. The CDR3 sequence is 14 residues long. Germline assignment: CDR1 LNHDA and CDR2 SQIVND (reference sequence). The CDR3 here is CATQNGQVLNEQFF. The CDR3 DNA follows: TGTGCCACCCAAAATGGACAGGTGTTGAATGAGCAGTTCTTC.

CDR3 DNA: TGTGCCAGCAGCTTGAGGGGGACCATGAACACTGAAGCTTTCTTT. This sequence encodes CASSLRGTMNTEAFF. The J gene is TRBJ1-1, the V gene TRBV5-8; a possible D gene is TRBD1 (6 bases). The CDR3 covers 15 residues. The V and J ends lost 1 base and 0 bases respectively, with 10 bases between them. CDR1 is SGHTS, CDR2 YDEGEE, per germline. The full variable domain, completed using reference TRBV5-8 and TRBJ1-1, is EAGVTQSPTHLIKTRGQQATLRCSPISGHTSVYWYQQALGLGLQFLLWYDEGEERNRGNFPPRFSGRQFPNYSSELNVNALELEDSALYLCASSLRGTMNTEAFFGQGTRLTVV.

V usage is TRBV6-1 and J usage is TRBJ1-5; 7 bases agree with TRBD1. J lost 3 bases, V lost 6 bases, and 5 bases had no gene match. The CDR3 totals 14 residues. CDR1 and CDR2 from the germline V gene are MNHNS and SASEGT. The CDR3, as DNA: TGTGCCAGCAGGGAACAGGGGTACAATCAGCCCCAGCATTTT. Its translation: CASREQGYNQPQHF.

V is TRBV19 and J is TRBJ2-7; no definite D call. The germline V gene encodes CDR1 LNHDA and CDR2 SQIVND (reference sequence). The CDR3 is made up of 11 amino acids. V was clipped by 5 bases and J by 3 bases, with 5 bases between them. CDR3 sequence reads: CASSYDYEQYF. The DNA of the CDR3 is TGTGCCAGTAGTTACGACTACGAGCAGTACTTC.

The gene calls are TRBV6-1 and TRBJ2-7; TRBD1 agrees at 11 bases. The CDR3 loop spans 17 amino acids. The trim removed 2 bases at V and 6 bases at J, leaving 12 bases unmatched. Germline lookup yields CDR1 MNHNS and CDR2 SASEGT. In DNA, the CDR3 is TGTGCCAGCAGTGAAACCCGGGACAGGGGGTTTCTCGTCGAGCAGTACTTC. Translation gives CASSETRDRGFLVEQYF.

This rearrangement joins TRBV19 to TRBJ2-5, with TRBD2 matching over 7 bases. Trimming removed 4 bases from V and 4 bases from J; junction bases left unmatched: 6. The CDR3 totals 14 residues. The V gene's germline CDR1 is LNHDA and CDR2 SQIVND (reference sequence). Written as DNA, the CDR3 is TGTGCCAGTAGTACGGGGGGATCCCCAGAGACCCAGTACTTC. It yields the protein CASSTGGSPETQYF.

This clone was observed a few times. The chain is built from TRBV4-1 and TRBJ1-2; 8 positions agree with TRBD1. Germline V CDR1 and CDR2: MGHRA, YSYEKL. V lost 4 bases to trimming and J lost 1 base; unmatched junction nucleotides: 8. This CDR3 spans 16 amino acids. DNA for the CDR3: TGCGCCAGCAGCCCAGGAGACAGGGGATATAACTATGGCTACACCTTC. This codes for CASSPGDRGYNYGYTF.

The V call is TRBV6-5, the J call TRBJ1-4; 7 bases are a match to TRBD1. CDR1 MNHEY and CDR2 SVGAGI come from the germline V gene. V shed 2 bases and J 8 bases; nucleotides not matched to a gene: 8. This CDR3 contains 15 residues. CDR3 DNA sequence: TGTGCCAGCAGTTACGAGGGGGCCTCGGCAGAAAAACTGTTTTTT. Translation gives CASSYEGASAEKLFF.

This chain joins TRBV6-5 and TRBJ2-1; possible D gene TRBD1, 6 bases. V lost 2 bases, J lost 6 bases, and 8 bases lay in between. The CDR3 has 13 amino acids. Germline-derived CDR1 and CDR2 are MNHEY and SVGAGI. In DNA, the CDR3 is TGTGCCAGCAGTTACGTAGGGGGCAATGAGCAGTTCTTC. This gives the protein CASSYVGGNEQFF.

This chain joins TRBV7-3 and TRBJ2-5; D not resolved. V lost 5 bases to trimming and J lost 2 bases, with 9 bases between them. Germline CDR1 SGHTA, CDR2 FQGTGA. The CDR3 is made up of 13 amino acids. In DNA, the CDR3 is TGTGCCAGCAGCCCCGGGTGGCAAGAGACCCAGTACTTC. Its protein is CASSPGWQETQYF.

The V gene is TRBV7-2, the J gene TRBJ2-1, with 16 bases identical to TRBD2. This CDR3 is built from 15 residues. Looked up from germline, CDR1 is SGHTA and CDR2 is FQGNSA. J lost 12 bases, V lost 6 bases, and 8 bases had no gene match. This CDR3 is CASSYGTSGRAGQFF. For the CDR3, the DNA is TGTGCCAGCAGTTACGGGACTAGCGGGAGGGCCGGGCAGTTCTTC.

The chain joins TRBV23-1 to TRBJ1-3; 7 bases are a match to TRBD1. TRBV23-1 is flagged as an ORF with uncertain function. The CDR3 runs 16 residues. V was clipped by 5 bases and J by 0 bases; unmatched bases: 7. The DNA for the CDR3 is TGCGCCAGCAGTGGAGCGGGACAGCCCTCTGGAAACACCATATATTTT. It translates to CASSGAGQPSGNTIYF.

The genes are TRBV2 and TRBJ2-3; a weak D match, TRBD2 (5 bases). The V and J ends lost 5 bases and 0 bases respectively, with 12 bases between them. Germline V gene sequence: CDR1 SNHLY, CDR2 FYNNEI. The length of the CDR3 is 15 residues. The CDR3 here is CASSTREVSTDTQYF. The CDR3 DNA follows: TGTGCCAGCAGTACCCGGGAAGTCAGCACAGATACGCAGTATTTT.

The chain has TRBV5-1 and TRBJ1-1; D call uncertain. The CDR3 spans 12 residues. Between the trimmed V and J ends, which lost 0 bases and 9 bases, there was a span of 9 bases. Germline loops: CDR1 SGHRS, CDR2 YFSETQ. The CDR3 is CASSLGEAQAFF. The CDR3 DNA reads as TGCGCCAGCAGCTTGGGGGAGGCGCAAGCTTTCTTT.

This chain uses TRBV7-9 with TRBJ2-7, with 12 bases lining up with TRBD1. This CDR3 comprises 15 residues. Germline V gene lookup returns CDR1 SEHNR and CDR2 FQNEAQ (reference sequence). V was clipped by 2 bases and J by 6 bases; unmatched bases: 5. The CDR3: CASSLRDRGPSEQYF. In nucleotides, the CDR3 is TGTGCCAGCAGCTTACGGGACAGGGGGCCCTCCGAGCAGTACTTC.

The genes are TRBV11-2 and TRBJ2-7, with D possibly being TRBD1 or TRBD2 (5 bases each). The CDR3 consists of 16 residues. The germline V gene encodes CDR1 SGHAT and CDR2 FQNNGV. V lost 6 bases to trimming and J lost 7 bases, with 25 bases between them. This CDR3 reads CASSPNRGGTYEEQYF. The CDR3 DNA is TGTGCCAGCAGTCCTAATCGGGGCGGCACGTATGAAGAGCAGTACTTC.

The chain links TRBV10-1 to TRBJ1-5; D gene unclear. CDR1 WNHNN and CDR2 SYGVQD come from the germline V gene (reference sequence). This CDR3 comprises 13 residues. The V end was cut by 9 bases, the J end by 2 bases, with 11 bases between. The CDR3 region is CARPGRRNQPQHF. CDR3 bases: TGCGCCAGGCCGGGCCGCCGCAATCAGCCCCAGCATTTT.

Points on this clone: Other DNA sequences in this sample translate to the same CDR3. CDR3 coding DNA: TGTGCCAGCAGTGCCAGTGGGAACACTGAAGCTTTCTTT. Translated: CASSASGNTEAFF. This chain connects TRBV6-4 to TRBJ1-1; D unclear. The CDR3 has 13 residues. The V gene's germline CDR1 is MRHNA and CDR2 SNTAGT. With 4 bases removed from V and 1 base from J, the gap between germline ends came to 7 bases.

This clone appeared once. This rearrangement joins TRBV9 to TRBJ1-6; perhaps TRBD1 as D (5 bases). Trimming took off 4 bases at V and 7 bases at J, with 15 bases between the two ends. Germline CDR1 SGDLS, CDR2 YYNGEE. CDR3 length: 15 amino acids. CDR3 region: CASSPTAGGNSPLHF. CDR3 in DNA: TGTGCCAGCAGCCCCACGGCGGGGGGGAATTCACCCCTCCACTTT.

The chain uses TRBV5-1 and TRBJ1-1; D unclear. The CDR3 runs to 12 residues. Between the trimmed V and J ends, which lost 4 bases and 3 bases, there was a span of 7 bases. The germline V gene has CDR1 SGHRS and CDR2 YFSETQ. The CDR3 loop is CASSLTDTEAFF. Here the CDR3 DNA reads TGCGCCAGCAGCCTGACTGACACTGAAGCTTTCTTT.